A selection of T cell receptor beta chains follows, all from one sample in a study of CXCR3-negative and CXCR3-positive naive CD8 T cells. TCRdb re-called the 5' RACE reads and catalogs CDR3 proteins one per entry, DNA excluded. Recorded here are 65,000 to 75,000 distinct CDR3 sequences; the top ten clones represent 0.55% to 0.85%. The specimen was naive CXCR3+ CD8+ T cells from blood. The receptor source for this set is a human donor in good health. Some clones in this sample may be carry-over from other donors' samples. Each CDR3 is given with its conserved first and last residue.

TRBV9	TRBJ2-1	CASSDRQEQFF
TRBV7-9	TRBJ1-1	CASSFGEAEAFF
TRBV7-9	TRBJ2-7	CASSLPGVYEQYF
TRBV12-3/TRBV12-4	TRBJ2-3	CASSFLEDRGTDTQYF
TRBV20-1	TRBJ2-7	CSARDHGVGSYEQYF
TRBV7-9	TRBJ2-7	CASSRSEGLDEQYF
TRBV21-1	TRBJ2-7	CASSKGTGSSYEQYF
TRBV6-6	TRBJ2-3	CASSPTAGGHTDTQYF
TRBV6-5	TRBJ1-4	CASSETNDEKLFF
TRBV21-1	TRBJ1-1	CASGTGWTEAFF
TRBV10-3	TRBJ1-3	CAISDRDYSGNTIYF
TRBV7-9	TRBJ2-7	CASSPPGAGEQYF
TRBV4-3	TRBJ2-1	CASSQDYRPDEQFF
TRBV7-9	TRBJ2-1	CASSPIAGAAWNEQFF
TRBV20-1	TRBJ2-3	CSASEWGDTQYF
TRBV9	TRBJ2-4	CASSGGTPVQDIQYF
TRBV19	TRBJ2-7	CASRRTGSGEQYF
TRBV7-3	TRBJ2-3	CASSLTGSTDTQYF
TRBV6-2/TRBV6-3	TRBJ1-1	CASRPGAAVTGWTEAFF
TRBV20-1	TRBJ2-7	CSALTGSSYEQYF
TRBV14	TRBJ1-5	CASSLGTANQPQHF
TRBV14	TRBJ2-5	CASSRNGYQETQYF